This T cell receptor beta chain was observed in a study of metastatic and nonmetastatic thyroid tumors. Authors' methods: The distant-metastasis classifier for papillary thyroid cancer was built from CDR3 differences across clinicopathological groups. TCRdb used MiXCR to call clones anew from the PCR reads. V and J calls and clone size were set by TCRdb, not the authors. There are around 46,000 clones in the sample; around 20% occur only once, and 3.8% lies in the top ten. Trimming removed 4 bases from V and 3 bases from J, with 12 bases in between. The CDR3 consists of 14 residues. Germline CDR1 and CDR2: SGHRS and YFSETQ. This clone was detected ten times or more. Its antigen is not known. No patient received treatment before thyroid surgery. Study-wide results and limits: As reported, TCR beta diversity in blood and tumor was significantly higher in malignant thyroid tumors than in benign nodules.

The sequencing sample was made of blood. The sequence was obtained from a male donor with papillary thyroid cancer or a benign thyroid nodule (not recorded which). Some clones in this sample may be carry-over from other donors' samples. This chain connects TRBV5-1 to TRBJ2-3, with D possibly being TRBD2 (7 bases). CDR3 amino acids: CASSPGGPTDTQYF. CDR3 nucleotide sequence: TGCGCCAGCAGCCCCGGGGGGCCTACAGATACGCAGTATTTT.